The 23 T cell receptor beta chains below all came from one sample that was sequenced in a study of OX40 agonist ivuxolimab in advanced cancers. Data came from immunoSEQ multiplex PCR; TCRdb stores just in-frame clones and leaves some out. Altogether nearly 80,000 clones are present, approximately 80% being singletons, with the ten largest covering roughly 0.41%. Sequencing was performed on CD4+ or CD8+ T cells sorted from blood, taken in a trial of the OX40 agonist ivuxolimab. The receptors come from an adult with an advanced solid tumor such as melanoma, head and neck, liver or kidney cancer.

The rearrangement links TRBV21-1 to TRBJ1-1. TRBV21-1 is described as a pseudogene. The CDR3 is made up of 16 amino acids. CDR3 sequence: CASSTDGPASNTEAFF. The CDR3 DNA reads TGTGCCAGCAGCACGGACGGGCCAGCCTCGAACACTGAAGCTTTCTTT.

This chain joins TRBV5-1 and TRBJ2-3; tentatively, D is TRBD2 (5 bases). The CDR3 is made up of 16 amino acids. CDR1 and CDR2 (germline): SGHRS, YFSETQ. V lost 1 base, J lost 0 bases, and 12 bases lay in between. The CDR3 here is CASSLRGQTSTDTQYF. The CDR3 DNA sequence: TGCGCCAGCAGCTTGCGGGGTCAGACTAGCACAGATACGCAGTATTTT.

The chain links TRBV4-3 to TRBJ2-1; 9 bases agree with TRBD2. CDR1 is LGHNA and CDR2 is YSLEER in the germline V gene. This CDR3 comprises 16 residues. After removal of 3 bases from V and 9 bases from J, the junction contained 12 bases not matched to a gene. Here the CDR3 DNA reads TGCGCCAGCAGCCATTTGACTAGCGGAAGAAGGGGTGAGCAGTTCTTC. Translated: CASSHLTSGRRGEQFF.

This clone was seen more than once but under ten times. The V and J genes are TRBV28 and TRBJ2-3, with TRBD2 identical over 9 bases. The CDR3 has 15 residues. The germline V gene encodes CDR1 MDHEN and CDR2 SYDVKM. Trimming cost V 5 bases and J 8 bases; bases outside gene matches: 11. Written as DNA, the CDR3 is TGTGCCAGCAGTCCATCCGGGACTAGCATGGTTACGCAGTATTTT. Encoded protein: CASSPSGTSMVTQYF.

V is TRBV5-1 and J is TRBJ1-1; possibly TRBD1 for D (5 bases). The CDR3 extends over 13 amino acids. The V end lost 0 bases, the J end lost 6 bases, and 9 bases lay between the germline ends. The germline V gene encodes CDR1 SGHRS and CDR2 YFSETQ. DNA for the CDR3: TGCGCCAGCAGCTTGGATACGGGGGCTGAAGCTTTCTTT. Protein product: CASSLDTGAEAFF.

This clone has just a few counts. This sequence joins TRBV9 and TRBJ1-4; TRBD1 agrees at 8 bases. This CDR3 is built from 13 residues. Germline V gives CDR1 SGDLS, CDR2 YYNGEE. The V segment lost 7 bases and the J segment 8 bases; nucleotides outside the gene matches: 7. CDR3 nucleotide sequence: TGTGCCAGCGGAGGGACAGGCCAGGAAAAACTGTTTTTT. It translates to CASGGTGQEKLFF.

V usage is TRBV27 and J usage is TRBJ2-1, with TRBD1 identical over 9 bases. After removal of 5 bases from V and 2 bases from J, the junction contained 7 bases not matched to a gene. CDR1 and CDR2 (germline): MNHEY, SMNVEV (reference sequence). This CDR3 region has 16 residues. This chain's CDR3 is CASSGTGGKPYNEQFF. The CDR3 bases are TGTGCCAGCAGTGGAACAGGGGGCAAGCCCTACAATGAGCAGTTCTTC.

This rearrangement joins TRBV5-1 to TRBJ2-1, with D perhaps being TRBD1 or TRBD2 (5 bases each). Germline V lookup: CDR1 SGHRS, CDR2 YFSETQ. Trimming removed 4 bases at V and 13 bases at J, with 12 bases between. The CDR3 is 11 residues long. CDR3 bases: TGCGCCAGCAGCACCGGGACGAAACAGTTCTTC. This sequence encodes CASSTGTKQFF.

The chain combines TRBV30 with TRBJ1-1, with D possibly TRBD1 on 5 matching bases. The CDR3 is made up of 14 amino acids. The germline gives CDR1 GTSNPN, CDR2 SVGIG (reference sequence). V was trimmed by 5 bases and J by 4 bases, leaving 17 bases between them. The DNA of the CDR3 is TGTGCCTGGGCACGCCCGGGGGGTGTCACTGAAGCTTTCTTT. It is translated as CAWARPGGVTEAFF.

The chain carries TRBV15 and TRBJ2-3, with 15 bases identical to TRBD2. Germline V gives CDR1 LNHNV, CDR2 YYDKDF (reference sequence). CDR3 size: 17 residues. The ends lost 1 base at V and 6 bases at J; junction bases unmatched: 5. For the CDR3, the DNA is TGTGCCACCAGCAGAGGAGGGACTAGCGGGAGGTCGGATACGCAGTATTTT. The encoded protein is CATSRGGTSGRSDTQYF. Full variable domain (missing parts from reference TRBV15 and TRBJ2-3): DAMVIQNPRYQVTQFGKPVTLSCSQTLNHNVMYWYQQKSSQAPKLLFHYYDKDFNNEADTPDNFQSRRPNTSFCFLDIRSPGLGDTAMYLCATSRGGTSGRSDTQYFGPGTRLTVL.

The chain employs TRBV6-1 and TRBJ1-2; D is ambiguous. CDR1 MNHNS and CDR2 SASEGT come from the germline V gene. Between the trimmed V and J ends, which lost 0 bases and 6 bases, there was a span of 5 bases. The CDR3 loop spans 12 amino acids. Here the CDR3 reads CASSEASHGYTF. The CDR3 DNA sequence: TGTGCCAGCAGTGAAGCTTCCCATGGCTACACCTTC.

The J gene is TRBJ1-1, the V gene TRBV13, with 7 positions matching TRBD1. V lost 3 bases to trimming and J lost 0 bases; unmatched junction nucleotides: 1. The length of the CDR3 is 14 residues. The V gene's germline CDR1 is PRHDT and CDR2 FYEKMQ (reference sequence). The CDR3 coding sequence is TGTGCCAGCAGCTTGACAGGGATGAACACTGAAGCTTTCTTT. Protein product: CASSLTGMNTEAFF.

The V call is TRBV19, the J call TRBJ2-2; D ambiguous. Germline V gene sequence: CDR1 LNHDA, CDR2 SQIVND (reference sequence). CDR3 length equals 15 residues. V was pared by 1 base and J by 1 base, with 7 bases between. This CDR3 is CASSIGRWNTGELFF. The CDR3 nucleotides read TGTGCCAGTAGTATAGGCCGTTGGAACACCGGGGAGCTGTTTTTT.

The chain links TRBV5-1 to TRBJ1-1; D is possibly TRBD1 (5 bases). This CDR3 has 15 residues. Trimming took 0 bases from V and 5 from J, leaving 14 bases between them. Germline V gene sequence: CDR1 SGHRS, CDR2 YFSETQ. The CDR3 bases are TGCGCCAGCAGCTTGGGCAGCTCAAGGGGAACTGAAGCTTTCTTT. Protein: CASSLGSSRGTEAFF.

The chain is built from TRBV30 and TRBJ2-6, with a weak D call TRBD2 (6 bases). V was pared by 3 bases and J by 2 bases, with 8 bases between. The CDR3 is 14 residues long. CDR1 is GTSNPN, CDR2 SVGIG, per germline (reference sequence). Here the CDR3 DNA reads TGTGCCTGGAGGGAGGGACCTGGGGCCAACGTCCTGACTTTC. Translating gives CAWREGPGANVLTF.

The chain has TRBV2 and TRBJ1-2, with 7 bases matching TRBD1. Per germline, CDR1 SNHLY and CDR2 FYNNEI. Losses at the gene ends were 4 bases for V and 8 bases for J; bases not matched to a gene: 10. This CDR3 comprises 14 residues. DNA of the CDR3: TGTGCCAGCAGTGTATCGACAGGGCTGTGGGGCTACACCTTC. Residues: CASSVSTGLWGYTF.

The chain couples TRBV7-9 to TRBJ1-1; tentative D call: TRBD1 (6 bases). Deletions cut 0 bases from V and 11 bases from J, with 10 bases between. The CDR3 totals 12 residues. Germline V gives CDR1 SEHNR, CDR2 FQNEAQ (reference sequence). DNA of the CDR3: TGTGCCAGCAGCTTAGCCAGGGGCGCGGCTTTCTTT. This translates into CASSLARGAAFF.

The chain couples TRBV7-2 to TRBJ1-5, with D unresolved. This CDR3 has 15 residues. V gave up 6 bases and J gave up 2 bases, with 14 bases separating them. Germline-derived CDR1 and CDR2 are SGHTA and FQGNSA. CDR3 sequence: CASRLAATGNQPQHF. As DNA, the CDR3 is TGTGCCAGCAGACTTGCGGCAACGGGCAATCAGCCCCAGCATTTT. The variable domain in full, with the rest retrieved from reference TRBV7-2 and TRBJ1-5, is GAGVSQSPSNKVTEKGKDVELRCDPISGHTALYWYRQSLGQGLEFLIYFQGNSAPDKSGLPSDRFSAERTGGSVSTLTIQRTQQEDSAVYLCASRLAATGNQPQHFGDGTRLSIL.

J is TRBJ2-7 and V is TRBV19; 7 bases align to TRBD1. With 3 bases clipped from V and 3 bases from J, the junction kept 5 bases outside the gene matches. This CDR3 is built from 14 residues. Germline-derived CDR1 and CDR2 are LNHDA and SQIVND (reference sequence). The CDR3 region has the DNA TGTGCCAGTAGTATCGGTCACAGGGGCTACGAGCAGTACTTC. Translating it yields CASSIGHRGYEQYF.

This chain uses TRBV6-5 with TRBJ1-2, with TRBD1 matching over 11 bases. V shed 0 bases and J 7 bases; nucleotides not matched to a gene: 1. Germline V lookup: CDR1 MNHEY, CDR2 SVGAGI. This CDR3 has 14 residues. CDR3 amino acids: CASSYSGTGGGYTF. The CDR3 DNA reads as TGTGCCAGCAGTTACTCCGGGACAGGGGGTGGCTACACCTTC.

This clone showed up many times. The V and J genes are TRBV7-8 and TRBJ2-1, with a possible D match to TRBD2 (5 bases). The CDR3 sequence is 11 residues long. Germline V gene lookup returns CDR1 SGHVS and CDR2 FQNEAQ. The V gene lost 7 bases and the J gene lost 6 bases, with 7 bases spanning the gap. The CDR3 loop reads CASNRGNEQFF. The CDR3 DNA follows: TGTGCCAGCAACCGGGGCAATGAGCAGTTCTTC.

This chain uses TRBV5-1 with TRBJ1-2; TRBD1 matches 8 bases. Trimming took 4 bases from V and 4 from J; bases not matched to a gene: 3. The CDR3 sequence is 13 residues long. Germline loops: CDR1 SGHRS, CDR2 YFSETQ. CDR3 residues: CASSATGGYGYTF. The DNA of the CDR3 is TGCGCCAGCAGCGCAACAGGGGGCTATGGCTACACCTTC.

The rearrangement uses TRBV11-2 and TRBJ2-1; no clear D. Germline V lookup: CDR1 SGHAT, CDR2 FQNNGV. V was trimmed by 4 bases and J by 9 bases, leaving 7 bases between them. The CDR3 is 11 residues long. CDR3 in amino acids: CASSSPREQFF. The CDR3, as DNA: TGTGCCAGCAGCTCCCCCCGTGAGCAGTTCTTC.